A selection of T cell receptor beta chains follows, all from one sample in a study of blood T cell repertoires in COVID-19. Profiled with immunoSEQ multiplex PCR; TCRdb holds only in-frame clones, not every one. The profile shows tens of thousands of clones, more than 75% of them singletons. The sequencing input was peripheral blood. These receptors all come from a woman in her sixties or seventies with acute or convalescent COVID-19. Both conserved end residues are part of each CDR3. D genes are given only for firm matches. Clone sizes are given selectively: once, few, many, or a class where the clone is expanded.

J gene	clone size	V gene	D gene	CDR3 protein	CDR3 DNA
TRBJ1-5	few	TRBV19	TRBD1	CATHPGTGEINQPQHF	TGTGCCACCCACCCGGGGACAGGGGAAATCAATCAGCCCCAGCATTTT
TRBJ1-2	once	TRBV28	.	CASSTSGALNYGYTF	TGTGCCAGCAGCACCTCAGGGGCCCTGAACTATGGCTACACCTTC
TRBJ1-2	.	TRBV19	.	CASSMNRAGYTF	TGTGCCAGTAGTATGAACAGGGCTGGCTACACCTTC
TRBJ2-2	few	TRBV27	TRBD1	CASSWDRANGELFF	TGTGCCAGCAGTTGGGACAGGGCGAACGGGGAGCTGTTTTTT
TRBJ2-3	once	TRBV18	TRBD2	CASSPQGGADTQYF	TGTGCCAGCTCACCACAGGGAGGGGCAGATACGCAGTATTTT
TRBJ2-3	.	TRBV15	TRBD1	CATSGGQGRADTQYF	TGTGCCACCAGCGGGGGACAGGGGCGAGCAGATACGCAGTATTTT
TRBJ1-3	.	TRBV6-5	.	CASSYSGSSGNTIYF	TGTGCCAGCAGTTACTCTGGGAGCTCTGGAAACACCATATATTTT
TRBJ1-2	.	TRBV2	.	CASSATPGYGYTF	TGTGCCAGCAGCGCCACTCCAGGGTATGGCTACACCTTC
TRBJ1-1	.	TRBV9	.	CASSVAHSMNTEAFF	TGTGCCAGCAGCGTAGCACACAGCATGAACACTGAAGCTTTCTTT
TRBJ1-4	once	TRBV10-1	TRBD1	CANRTGTTNEKLFF	TGCGCCAACCGGACAGGGACAACTAATGAAAAACTGTTTTTT
TRBJ1-4	.	TRBV5-1	.	CASSLQGNEKLFF	TGCGCCAGCAGCTTGCAGGGTAACGAAAAACTGTTTTTT
TRBJ2-2	few	TRBV7-2	TRBD2	CASTPGGGSTGELFF	TGTGCCAGCACCCCGGGGGGGGGAAGCACCGGGGAGCTGTTTTTT
TRBJ2-1	medium-sized	TRBV19	.	CASSFLGSYNEQFF	TGTGCCAGTAGTTTCCTCGGCTCCTACAATGAGCAGTTCTTC
TRBJ1-2	.	TRBV7-9	.	CASSLNRDGYTF	TGTGCCAGCAGCCTCAACAGGGATGGCTACACCTTC
TRBJ2-2	.	TRBV2	.	CASSKTGPLFSGELFF	TGTGCCAGCAGTAAAACAGGGCCGCTTTTCTCCGGGGAGCTGTTTTTT
TRBJ2-1	.	TRBV19	.	CASSIGVEDSMDEQFF	TGTGCCAGTAGTATAGGGGTGGAGGATTCTATGGATGAGCAGTTCTTC
TRBJ2-2	.	TRBV19	TRBD2	CASSPPASGRLTGELFF	TGTGCCAGTAGTCCCCCCGCTAGCGGGAGGCTCACCGGGGAGCTGTTTTTT
TRBJ1-3	.	TRBV19	.	CASSIAGLYFSGNTIYF	TGTGCCAGTAGTATCGCAGGCCTTTATTTCTCTGGAAACACCATATATTTT
TRBJ2-3	once	TRBV11-3	TRBD2	CASSLEGQPGLAGLRDTQYF	TGTGCCAGCAGCCTAGAGGGACAACCGGGACTAGCGGGACTAAGAGATACGCAGTATTTT
TRBJ2-1	.	TRBV19	.	CASSIVVGGAYNEQFF	TGTGCCAGTAGTATAGTGGTGGGGGGGGCTTACAATGAGCAGTTCTTC
TRBJ2-3	once	TRBV9	.	CASSPSTGTDTQYF	TGTGCCAGCAGCCCCTCGACTGGCACAGATACGCAGTATTTT
TRBJ2-3	.	TRBV7-9	TRBD1	CASSLRTGLSDTQYF	TGTGCCAGCAGCCTGCGGACAGGGCTTTCAGATACGCAGTATTTT
TRBJ1-2	.	TRBV29-1	TRBD1	CSVVGQAYGYTF	TGCAGCGTAGTTGGACAGGCGTATGGCTACACCTTC
TRBJ1-1	.	TRBV11-2	.	CASSGLRTVEAFF	TGTGCCAGCAGCGGCCTCCGGACAGTAGAAGCTTTCTTT
TRBJ2-3	.	TRBV4-1	TRBD2	CASSRRTSPSTDTQYF	TGCGCCAGCAGCCGACGGACTAGCCCTAGCACAGATACGCAGTATTTT
TRBJ1-2	.	TRBV28	TRBD1	CASSFGGNRGHGYTF	TGTGCCAGCAGTTTCGGGGGAAACAGGGGACATGGCTACACCTTC
TRBJ1-2	.	TRBV6-5	TRBD1	CASKQGNGGYTF	TGTGCCAGTAAACAGGGGAATGGTGGCTACACCTTC
TRBJ2-2	.	TRBV3-1/TRBV3-2	.	CASSQEALGEPNTGELFF	TGTGCCAGCAGCCAAGAAGCCCTGGGAGAGCCGAACACCGGGGAGCTGTTTTTT
TRBJ2-1	.	TRBV5-1	TRBD1	CASSRQGGDEQFF	TGCGCCAGCAGCCGACAGGGGGGAGATGAGCAGTTCTTC
TRBJ2-1	few	TRBV29-1	TRBD2	CSGSTSGGGSQFF	TGCAGCGGGTCGACTAGCGGGGGGGGCTCCCAGTTCTTC
TRBJ2-2	.	TRBV6-2/TRBV6-3	TRBD2	CASSQPASGRTGELFF	TGTGCCAGCAGTCAACCCGCTAGCGGGAGAACCGGGGAGCTGTTTTTT
TRBJ2-3	.	TRBV15	TRBD2	CATSRDPPAGGVTDTQYF	TGTGCCACCAGCAGAGATCCTCCAGCGGGAGGAGTCACAGATACGCAGTATTTT
TRBJ2-2	once	TRBV12-5	TRBD2	CASGLGTSGSGNTGELFF	TGTGCTAGTGGTTTGGGGACTAGCGGGAGCGGGAACACCGGGGAGCTGTTTTTT
TRBJ1-2	.	TRBV7-9	TRBD1	CASSLTGQGRDGYTF	TGTGCCAGCAGCTTAACGGGACAGGGAAGGGATGGCTACACCTTC
TRBJ1-5	.	TRBV29-1	.	CSVVIQDRDLNQPQHF	TGCAGCGTTGTAATACAGGACCGAGATCTCAATCAGCCCCAGCATTTT
TRBJ2-1	once	TRBV24-1	.	CATSDLNGQGSYNEQFF	TGTGCCACCAGTGACCTAAATGGCCAGGGATCCTACAATGAGCAGTTCTTC
TRBJ2-1	.	TRBV28	TRBD1	CASSRGQGGYNEQFF	TGTGCCAGCAGTCGCGGACAGGGGGGATACAATGAGCAGTTCTTC
TRBJ2-1	.	TRBV21-1	.	CATQWTGQFYNEQFF	TGTGCCACCCAATGGACGGGACAGTTCTACAATGAGCAGTTCTTC